This T cell receptor (beta chain) stems from a study of T cell responses to AZD1222 COVID-19 vaccine. V was shortened by 1 base and J by 12 bases, with 15 bases between the two germline ends. The CDR3 loop spans 13 amino acids. Germline V CDR1 and CDR2: LGHDT, YNNKEL (reference sequence). Whether given at about 4 or about 12 weeks, second doses were pooled. Data came from immunoSEQ multiplex PCR; TCRdb stores just in-frame clones and leaves some out. In the table there are fewer than 200,000 clones, approximately 90% of which are singletons. The chain joins TRBV3-1 (or the pseudogene TRBV3-2) to TRBJ1-1; D perhaps matches TRBD1 (5 bases). The origin of this receptor is an adult who received the AZD1222 COVID-19 vaccine. This sample comprised peripheral blood, obtained 28 days after the second AZD1222 dose. CDR3 protein: CASSQVGGSGTFF. CDR3 coding DNA: TGTGCCAGCAGCCAAGTTGGGGGTTCGGGGACTTTCTTT.